This TCR beta chain was profiled in a study of cytomegalovirus exposure and HLA in healthy donors (dated 2017 in TCRdb). Describing the broader study: An earlier analysis of approximately 640 of the donors reported 250 to 350 Gb of sequence data and some 120 million unique TCR beta sequences from about 200 million T cells. The study used immunosequencing to profile the T cell repertoires of approximately 630 subjects and linked those repertoires to cytomegalovirus serostatus. Alongside the repertoire data, information on donor age, sex, ethnicity and CMV serostatus was compiled. Around 330 gigabases of sequencing data and roughly 81 million unique TCR sequences made up an early release that covered fewer than 650 HLA-typed donors. Genome-wide SNP genotypes for about 65% of the 666 donors were used in a later genetic analysis, which treated that subset as a discovery cohort. Every repertoire in the discovery cohort had been generated on one and the same sequencing platform. The number of typed donors differed by locus: about 629-630 for A, B, C, DRB1 and DQB1; some 540 for DQA1; approximately 600 for DPA1; and roughly 470 for DPB1. In an earlier analysis of around 540 of the donors, high-throughput TCR beta sequencing was used to judge whether each TCR beta V gene segment behaved as functional or pseudogenic. Of the roughly 400 genotyped donors, 81% fell in the genetic ancestry cluster associated with self-reported Caucasian donors. A handful of DR-DQ haplotypes were handled as single units for association and clustering because linkage in the cohort was strong. Rather than using new phenotypic data, the later analysis identified candidate immune exposures from TCR beta sequences and from how often those sequences occurred across donors. In a later analysis, previously published TCR beta repertoires from about 670 donors were re-analyzed and high-resolution HLA genotyping was added so that TCR occurrence patterns could be studied. Among about 400 genotyped donors of the cohort, an average of roughly 230,000 unique TCR beta nucleotide sequences was sequenced per donor, of which 15% to 20% were non-productive. The study was designed to test whether signatures of past pathogen exposure could be identified by cataloging public T cell receptors. HLA typing included class I and class II loci at four-digit resolution. The study combined high-throughput TCR immunosequencing, statistical association of individual TCRs with disease status, and machine learning to predict cytomegalovirus infection status. A separate validation cohort of more than 100 different subjects was used in addition to the roughly 720-subject first cohort.

The full study reports these points: In a later analysis, the rate of TCR association differed among HLA loci, with DRB1 alleles having the most associated TCRs and HLA-C alleles having the fewest. Because counts were too low, about 18 rarely observed V segments, including chromosome 9 orphons, were excluded from the earlier analysis of some 590 of the donors. The only immune exposure information available for the cohort was CMV serostatus. Presence/absence analyses assumed roughly uniform sequencing depth across donors, an assumption that may not hold. According to a later analysis, most CMV-associated TCR beta chains appeared to be HLA-restricted, and the HLA associations seemed to be driven largely by CMV exposure. Only TCR beta chains were sequenced in this cohort, and the absence of alpha or paired-chain data limited detectable features. An earlier analysis of approximately 600 of the donors showed that most TCR beta V segments appeared in productive rearrangements either about 87% or about 30% of the time, which broadly matched IMGT annotations. Linkage disequilibrium might explain the correlated functional status among segregating V segments, but an unknown experimental factor could not be excluded. Most TCR sequences were seen in very few donors, while some public TCRs were found in many individuals. A further reported finding was that TCR beta sequences accurately predicted the HLA-A and HLA-B alleles for most subjects in the first cohort. The classifier was reported to diagnose cytomegalovirus status with high specificity and sensitivity in both the original and validation cohorts. When HLA alleles, especially DR and DQ, strongly co-occurred, TCR associations were difficult to assign to individual alleles. A total of 164 TCR beta chains were listed by the study as associated with cytomegalovirus. A later analysis associated 17,000 or so TCR beta sequences with specific HLA alleles at a false discovery rate of 0.05. A later genetic analysis reported fewer N-insertions in productive TCRs among donors in an Asian-associated ancestry cluster than the 666-donor mean. A later analysis reported that several top co-occurrence clusters appeared linked to parvovirus B19, influenza, CMV and Epstein-Barr virus. In a later genetic analysis, a missense DCLRE1C variant was associated with V-gene and J-gene trimming of TCR beta chains, and the association was replicated in an independent cohort. The sequencing pipeline was judged likely to have produced a cluster of highly shared sequence variants as a technical artifact. Some IMGT-functional V segments, including TRBV6-2 and TRBV6-3, could not be told apart with the 87-base-pair reads, so those segments were excluded. It was suggested by the authors that the approach could potentially be generalized to other disease states and immunological phenotypes. HLA typing was unavailable for some donors at each locus, so association tests used only the typed subset. In a later analysis, HLA-associated TCR beta chains were found to be more clonally expanded and to have lower generation probabilities than equally common non-associated chains. A few of the identified cytomegalovirus-associated TCR beta chains were confirmed in vitro to be specific for cytomegalovirus antigens.

The library was obtained by the immunoSEQ multiplex PCR assay. The multiplex PCR relied on a mix of 60 forward primers for TCR Vbeta segments and 13 reverse primers for TCR Jbeta segments. The CDR3 region of rearranged TCR beta genes was amplified from genomic DNA by a multiplex PCR assay. The amplified TCR beta libraries were sequenced on the Illumina HiSeq System as 87-base-pair reads. As for the original processing: In a later analysis, roughly 80 million unique TCR beta chains were counted across the 500 to 850 repertoires, and about 10 million of these chains were shared by at least two donors. A nearest-neighbor algorithm error-corrected the raw reads and collapsed the reads into unique sequences, merging closely related sequences to remove PCR and sequencing errors. To assign V, D and J gene segments, CDR3 sequences were aligned to IMGT reference sequences. For a sequence to be retained, a match of at least six nucleotides was required to both a V gene segment and a J gene segment. A rearrangement counted as productive if the CDR3 had no stop codons and remained in frame with V and J, and every other rearrangement counted as non-productive. Following IMGT convention, CDR3 was defined as the stretch from the second conserved V-encoded cysteine to the conserved J-encoded phenylalanine. Sequences without an unambiguous match to a single V gene segment were excluded from the earlier analysis of a few hundred of the donors. An earlier analysis of 587 of the donors called V segments functional above 56.7% productive rearrangements and segregating when the between-donor standard deviation exceeded 5%. A statistical classification framework was developed to diagnose cytomegalovirus status using the catalog of TCR beta chain sequences. In a later analysis, V and J genes were assigned by comparing TCR nucleotide sequences against IMGT/GENE-DB human TR gene sequences. The TCRdist pipeline was used in a later analysis to assign CDR3 sequences and most-parsimonious VDJ recombination scenarios. A later analysis defined each TCR beta chain by its CDR3 amino acid sequence plus V-gene family, and excluded reads lacking a unique V-gene family. As a way to deal with suspected cross-contamination and a sequencing artifact, a later analysis dropped more than 500 nucleotide sequences that were highly shared and had low generation probability. A later analysis calculated a clonal expansion index for each public chain from normalized within-repertoire ranks of inferred template counts. In a later analysis, generation probabilities were computed with a VDJ recombination model fitted to out-of-frame rearrangements, and the resulting probabilities were checked against IGoR. A later analysis scored TCR-TCR, TCR-HLA and TCR-CMV co-occurrence with hypergeometric tests, applying a repertoire-size bias correction to TCR pairs. To estimate false discovery rates, a later analysis permuted the HLA or CMV assignments 20 times. A later analysis grouped co-occurring TCRs with DBSCAN, adding TCRdist sequence similarity when clustering within HLA-allele-positive subsets. Repertoires with fewer than 30,000 or more than 120,000 public chains were left out of co-occurrence clustering, as were about five repertoires with anomalous nucleotide sharing. TCRdb obtained this table from immuneACCESS and retained in-frame rearrangements with V and J assigned. These tables miss some clones; where compared with another copy, unresolved V genes account for less than half of the shortfall, and the remainder is unexplained. V and J calls and clone size are those listed in that table; D and trimming were worked out from the DNA. The sample profile shows approximately 110,000 clones; 73% of them were found once. Together, the top ten hold over 4% of the sample.

About this clone: Its target antigen remains unknown. Base quality data are lacking; no much larger clone is found one base away.

In total, approximately 690 healthy bone marrow donors made up the cohort. At the time of sampling, every cohort member was nominally healthy, though immune exposures that went unrecorded were likely present. The donor was CMV seropositive and belonged to the group of about 290 seropositive cohort members. A peripheral blood sample was provided by each donor, and peripheral blood mononuclear cells were used for TCR beta sequencing. The Qiagen DNeasy Blood Extraction Kit was used to extract genomic DNA from the blood cell samples. Between the V and J ends, shortened by 2 bases and 12 bases respectively, the junction contains 13 bases. CDR1 and CDR2 (KGHSH, LQKENI) derive from the germline V gene. There are 13 amino acids in the CDR3, from cysteine to phenylalanine inclusive. Just the 39-base CDR3 DNA is kept, in frame starting at base 1.

The TCR sequence derives from a man aged 55 to 70 in good health and CMV-seropositive. The chain was built from TRBV18 and TRBJ1-4, with a weak D call of TRBD1 (6 bases match). The sample comprised PBMCs. The CDR3 here reads CASSPGTLEELFF. In nucleotides, the sequence is TGTGCCAGCTCACCAGGGACATTGGAGGAACTGTTTTTT.